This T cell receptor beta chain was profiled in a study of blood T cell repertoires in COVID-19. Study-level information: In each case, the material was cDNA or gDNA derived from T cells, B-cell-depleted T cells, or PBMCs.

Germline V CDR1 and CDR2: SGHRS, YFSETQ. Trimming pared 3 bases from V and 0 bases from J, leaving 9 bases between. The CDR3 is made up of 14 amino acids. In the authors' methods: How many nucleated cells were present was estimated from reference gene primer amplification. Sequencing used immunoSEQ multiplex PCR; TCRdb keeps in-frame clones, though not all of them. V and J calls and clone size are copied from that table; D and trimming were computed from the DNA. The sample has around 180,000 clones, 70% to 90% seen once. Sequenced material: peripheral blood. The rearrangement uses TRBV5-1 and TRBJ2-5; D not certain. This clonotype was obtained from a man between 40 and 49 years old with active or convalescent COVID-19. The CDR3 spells CASSSLGHQETQYF. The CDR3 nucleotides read TGCGCCAGCAGCTCCCTTGGGCACCAAGAGACCCAGTACTTC.